One sample yielded the 9 T cell receptor beta chains listed below, sequenced in a study of sequential checkpoint blockade in melanoma (dated by TCRdb to the late 2010s). Library prep was done by the immunoSEQ multiplex PCR assay. TCRdb took this table from immuneACCESS and kept in-frame rearrangements with V and J called. Such tables lack part of the clones; where checked against another copy, unresolved V genes explain under half of the gap, and the rest is unexplained. The sample data list about 12,000 clones, and about 65% of these were observed just once. The ten top clones hold 20% to 25% of the sample. What the treatment or condition label conveys for this sample: randomized to nivolumab then ipilimumab (arm A) or the reverse (arm B). Sequenced material: CD8+ T cells sorted from blood (inferred from file names), taken from a patient given nivolumab and ipilimumab in sequence. The receptor source for this set is a human donor with melanoma.

Note on this clone: Relative to the germline gene, one junction end is altered; a read error may explain this. CDR3 residues: CASSHESGTGSQESQYF. CDR3 coding DNA: TGCGCCAGCAGCCATGAATCCGGGACAGGGAGTCAAGAGAGCCAGTACTTC. The chain is built from TRBV4-3 and TRBJ2-5; 9 bases agree with TRBD1. This CDR3 is 17 amino acids long. The V gene's germline CDR1 is LGHNA and CDR2 YSLEER.

This sequence joins TRBV7-3 and TRBJ1-2; maybe TRBD1 (5 bases). V was clipped by 2 bases and J by 5 bases, with 9 bases between them. The V gene's germline CDR1 is SGHTA and CDR2 FQGTGA. This CDR3 is built from 13 residues. The CDR3 region is CASSLSSGYGYTF. CDR3 DNA sequence: TGTGCCAGCAGCTTATCTTCAGGGTATGGCTACACCTTC.

This chain uses TRBV9 with TRBJ2-3; 7 nucleotides align to TRBD2. CDR3 length: 16 residues. Germline V gene sequence: CDR1 SGDLS, CDR2 YYNGEE. J gave up 0 bases and V 0 bases, and 4 bases lay outside the gene matches. DNA of the CDR3: TGTGCCAGCAGCGTAGGGGGGGGAGCTAGCACAGATACGCAGTATTTT. Encoded protein: CASSVGGGASTDTQYF. The full variable domain, with the rest looked up from reference TRBV9 and TRBJ2-3, is DSGVTQTPKHLITATGQRVTLRCSPRSGDLSVYWYQQSLDQGLQFLIQYYNGEERAKGNILERFSAQQFPDLHSELNLSSLELGDSALYFCASSVGGGASTDTQYFGPGTRLTVL.

CDR3: CASSEGAGLSTDTQYF. The CDR3 DNA is TGTGCCAGCAGTGAAGGTGCGGGACTGAGCACAGATACGCAGTATTTT. This sequence joins TRBV2 and TRBJ2-3; possibly TRBD2 for D (6 bases). CDR1 and CDR2 from the germline V gene are SNHLY and FYNNEI. CDR3 length: 16 residues. V lost 1 base, J lost 0 bases, and 11 bases lay in between.

V usage is TRBV4-1 and J usage is TRBJ1-5, with a weak D call TRBD1 (5 bases). V was clipped by 1 base and J by 0 bases, with 7 bases between them. Germline V gene data show CDR1 as MGHRA and CDR2 as YSYEKL. The length of the CDR3 is 15 residues. The DNA for the CDR3 is TGCGCCAGCAGCCAAGCGGGGGATAGCAATCAGCCCCAGCATTTT. Its translation is CASSQAGDSNQPQHF.

The table lists this clone with a few counts. The V gene is TRBV7-9, the J gene TRBJ2-7; tentatively, D is TRBD1 (5 bases). Germline assignment: CDR1 SEHNR and CDR2 FQNEAQ (reference sequence). This CDR3 comprises 17 residues. The ends were cut back, 1 base at V and 0 bases at J, with 16 bases in the middle. Here the CDR3 DNA reads TGTGCCAGCAGCTTAGTTTTTGGGGCAGGAAGCTCCTACGAGCAGTACTTC. As protein: CASSLVFGAGSSYEQYF.

V gene TRBV12-5 combines with J gene TRBJ2-3; TRBD2 might be the D (5 bases). The V end was cut by 3 bases, the J end by 1 base, with 5 bases between. The CDR3 extends over 13 amino acids. Germline CDR1 reads LGHNT; CDR2 reads FRNRAP. The CDR3 nucleotides read TGTGCTAGTGGTTTCGGGGGCACAGATACGCAGTATTTT. Its translation is CASGFGGTDTQYF. The variable domain in full, with the rest retrieved from reference TRBV12-5 and TRBJ2-3, is DARVTQTPRHKVTEMGQEVTMRCQPILGHNTVFWYRQTMMQGLELLAYFRNRAPLDDSGMPKDRFSAEMPDATLATLKIQPSEPRDSAVYFCASGFGGTDTQYFGPGTRLTVL.

The chain couples TRBV19 to TRBJ1-3; 7 positions match TRBD1. The CDR3 extends over 16 amino acids. CDR1 and CDR2 (germline): LNHDA, SQIVND (reference sequence). Trimming took 1 base from V and 3 from J; bases not matched to a gene: 6. CDR3 residues: CASSIGQGMDGNTIYF. CDR3 DNA sequence: TGTGCCAGTAGTATAGGACAGGGAATGGATGGAAACACCATATATTTT.

The V call is TRBV5-1, the J call TRBJ2-3; D possibly corresponds to TRBD2 (5 bases). The V and J ends lost 9 bases and 5 bases respectively, with 16 bases between them. Germline assignment: CDR1 SGHRS and CDR2 YFSETQ. This CDR3 is built from 13 residues. CDR3 nucleotide sequence: TGCGCCATCCCGTCGGAGGCCGGAGATACGCAGTATTTT. Translated, it gives CAIPSEAGDTQYF.